The rows below give T cell receptor beta chains drawn from one sample of a study of T cell responses to AZD1222 COVID-19 vaccine. TCRdb keeps only in-frame clones here, not all; method: immunoSEQ multiplex PCR. The top ten clones hold less than 3.5% of a sample with more than 110,000 clones, about 90% of them seen once. The sample here was peripheral blood, taken 28 days after the second AZD1222 dose. Receptors were obtained from an adult who received the AZD1222 COVID-19 vaccine. Both conserved end residues are part of each CDR3. D genes are given only for firm matches. Size tells how often a clone was seen (once, few, many) or the class of an expanded clone, and some rows leave it out.

TRBD1	-	TRBV5-8	TRBJ1-5	16	TGTGCCAGCAGCTCCCTTATCGACAGGGGACAACAGCCCCAGCATTTT	CASSSLIDRGQQPQHF
-	-	TRBV5-4	TRBJ2-2	15	TGTGCCAGCAGCCCAGCTCCCACAGGCACCGGGGAGCTGTTTTTT	CASSPAPTGTGELFF
-	-	TRBV7-2	TRBJ1-2	15	TGTGCCAGCAGCTTAGATGGACACAGAAACTATGGCTACACCTTC	CASSLDGHRNYGYTF
-	-	TRBV6-5	TRBJ2-2	16	TGTGCCAGCAGTTACCCAAGACAGGGAGGGACCGGGGAGCTGTTTTTT	CASSYPRQGGTGELFF
-	-	TRBV5-1	TRBJ2-1	14	TGCGCCAGCAGCTCGACTCAGGGGGGGAATGAGCAGTTCTTC	CASSSTQGGNEQFF
TRBD1	once	TRBV18	TRBJ2-7	14	TGTGCCAGCTCAGCACAGGGGTCCTCCTACGAGCAGTACTTC	CASSAQGSSYEQYF
-	-	TRBV30	TRBJ2-6	14	TGTGCCTGGAGTGGTAGGGTTGGGGCCAACGTCCTGACTTTC	CAWSGRVGANVLTF
-	-	TRBV7-8	TRBJ1-5	15	TGTGCCAGCAGCTTTGCGGGGACCAAAGTACAGCCCCAGCATTTT	CASSFAGTKVQPQHF
-	-	TRBV7-2	TRBJ2-3	14	TGTGCCAGCAGCTTAGGCCACCCGGGGGATACGCAGTATTTT	CASSLGHPGDTQYF
-	once	TRBV14	TRBJ1-2	13	TGTGCCAGCAGCCAAAGCGCTAACTATGGCTACACCTTC	CASSQSANYGYTF
-	-	TRBV19	TRBJ2-1	13	TGTGCCAGTAGTCCCCGGCCTATGAATGAGCAGTTCTTC	CASSPRPMNEQFF
-	-	TRBV2	TRBJ1-2	13	TGTGCCAGCAGTGAAGGAAAACCCAAGGGCTACACCTTC	CASSEGKPKGYTF
TRBD2	-	TRBV20-1	TRBJ2-7	10	TGCAGCCCGCGGGGGTACGAGCAGTACTTC	CSPRGYEQYF
TRBD1	once	TRBV9	TRBJ1-2	12	TGTGCCAGCAACAGGGGTGGGGGTGGCTACACCTTC	CASNRGGGGYTF
TRBD1	once	TRBV7-9	TRBJ1-2	16	TGTGCCAGCAGCAGTGCCAAAGCAGGGGGAATTAATGGCTACACCTTC	CASSSAKAGGINGYTF
-	once	TRBV5-4	TRBJ2-7	16	TGTGCCAGCAGCTTGGGTCAGGGATTCCCTGCTGACGAGCAGTACTTC	CASSLGQGFPADEQYF
TRBD1	-	TRBV27	TRBJ2-4	18	TGTGCCAGCAGTTTATACTTCGACAGGGGATCGGCCAAAAACATTCAGTACTTC	CASSLYFDRGSAKNIQYF
-	-	TRBV18	TRBJ2-5	14	TGTGCCAGCTCACCGCCCGGGCTCCAAGAGACCCAGTACTTC	CASSPPGLQETQYF
-	-	TRBV6-2/TRBV6-3	TRBJ1-5	17	TGTGCCAGCAGTTACCCACCTTGGTCAATTAGCAATCAGCCCCAGCATTTT	CASSYPPWSISNQPQHF
TRBD1	-	TRBV29-1	TRBJ1-2	13	TGCAGCGTTGGGACAGGGGAGAACTATGGCTACACCTTC	CSVGTGENYGYTF
-	-	TRBV11-3	TRBJ1-1	13	TGTGCCAGCAGCTGGACAGCAAACACTGAAGCTTTCTTT	CASSWTANTEAFF
TRBD1	few	TRBV28	TRBJ2-2	17	TGTGCCAGCACCGGACAGGGGTTTTCCTTATTTGCCGGGGAGCTGTTTTTT	CASTGQGFSLFAGELFF
TRBD2	few	TRBV27	TRBJ2-7	15	TGTGCCAGCAGTTTATCACAACTAGCGGGAGCCGAGCAGTACTTC	CASSLSQLAGAEQYF
-	-	TRBV9	TRBJ2-7	15	TGTGCCAGCAGCGTGGGGGAAGGGAGCTCCTACGAGCAGTACTTC	CASSVGEGSSYEQYF
TRBD1	-	TRBV5-6	TRBJ2-1	16	TGTGCCAGCAGATCCTACAGGGGTTTGTCCTACAATGAGCAGTTCTTC	CASRSYRGLSYNEQFF
-	once	TRBV12-3/TRBV12-4	TRBJ1-6	13	TGTGCCAGCAGACCGGTGAGGGATTCACCCCTCCACTTT	CASRPVRDSPLHF
-	-	TRBV19	TRBJ2-1	15	TGTGCCAGTAGTATGATAGGCGGGTTCAACAATGAGCAGTTCTTC	CASSMIGGFNNEQFF
-	-	TRBV5-5	TRBJ1-4	14	TGTGCCAGCAGCTTCAGGGGTGAGAGTGAAAAACTGTTTTTT	CASSFRGESEKLFF
TRBD1	-	TRBV5-5	TRBJ1-1	16	TGTGCCAGCAGCTTGGCGGGACAGGGGTTGGGCACTGAAGCTTTCTTT	CASSLAGQGLGTEAFF